The following is a T cell receptor (beta chain) sequence with its context. What it binds is not known. The source of the sample is a study of monozygotic twins with inflammatory bowel disease. Template-switch reactions added UMIs with a 6-nucleotide sample barcode. TCRdb re-called the 5' RACE reads; every CDR3 protein appears as one record, without DNA. This sample's table has around 400,000 distinct CDR3 sequences. Per the germline V gene, CDR1 is DFQATT and CDR2 is SNEGSKA (reference sequence). The length of the CDR3 is 12 residues. Whole-study results and caveats: Clonotype overlap with others was lower in IBD patients than in healthy twins, a difference that was greatest with disease activity. Evidence did not back any single strong signal or clonotype linked to IBD. Inverse Simpson values showed less TCRbeta diversity in IBD patients than in their healthy co-twins.

J is TRBJ1-2 and V is TRBV20-1. This clonotype was sampled from a human donor with ulcerative colitis or Crohn's disease, or a healthy co-twin of an affected twin (not recorded which). Sequencing was done on a sample of blood. This chain's CDR3 is CSAPAGSDGYTF.